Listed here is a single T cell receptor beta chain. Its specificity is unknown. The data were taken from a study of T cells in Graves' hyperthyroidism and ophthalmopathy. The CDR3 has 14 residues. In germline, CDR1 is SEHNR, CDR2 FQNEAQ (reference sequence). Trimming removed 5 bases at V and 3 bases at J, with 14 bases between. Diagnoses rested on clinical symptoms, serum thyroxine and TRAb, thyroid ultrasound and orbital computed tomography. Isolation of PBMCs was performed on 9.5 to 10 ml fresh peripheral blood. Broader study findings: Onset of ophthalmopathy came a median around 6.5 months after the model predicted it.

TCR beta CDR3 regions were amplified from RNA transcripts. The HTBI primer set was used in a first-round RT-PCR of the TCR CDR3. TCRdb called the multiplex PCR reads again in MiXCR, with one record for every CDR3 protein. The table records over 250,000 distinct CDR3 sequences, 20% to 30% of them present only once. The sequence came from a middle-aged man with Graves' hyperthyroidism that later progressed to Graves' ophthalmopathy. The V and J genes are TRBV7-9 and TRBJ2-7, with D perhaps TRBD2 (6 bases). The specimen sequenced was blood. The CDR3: CASSRELRRYEQYF. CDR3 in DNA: TGTGCCAGCAGCCGGGAGCTGAGGCGCTACGAGCAGTACTTC. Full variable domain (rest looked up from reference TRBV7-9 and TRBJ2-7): DTGVSQNPRHKITKRGQNVTFRCDPISEHNRLYWYRQTLGQGPEFLTYFQNEAQLEKSRLLSDRFSAERPKGSFSTLEIQRTEQGDSAMYLCASSRELRRYEQYFGPGTRLTVT.